These 26 T cell receptor beta chains originate from one sample sequenced in a study of T cell changes during pregnancy in multiple sclerosis. Only in-frame clones appear in the TCRdb table, and some are missing; sequencing was by immunoSEQ multiplex PCR. The profile shows under 70,000 clones, 80% to 95% of them singletons. The sample in question was CD4+ T cells from peripheral blood mononuclear cells, obtained after pregnancy. The receptors were gathered from a female donor with multiple sclerosis, enrolled in a pregnancy study.

The chain is built from TRBV2 and TRBJ2-5; D may be TRBD1 (5 bases). V was shortened by 11 bases and J by 4 bases, with 20 bases between the two germline ends. The CDR3 has 14 amino acids. CDR1 is SNHLY and CDR2 is FYNNEI in the germline V gene. DNA of the CDR3: TGTGCCGGTACAGGTACGGCCACAAGAGAGACCCAGTACTTC. Amino acid sequence: CAGTGTATRETQYF.

This chain joins TRBV7-3 and TRBJ2-1, with D perhaps TRBD2 (5 bases). V lost 3 bases and J lost 8, with 17 bases in between. Germline assignment: CDR1 SGHTA and CDR2 FQGTGA. The CDR3 covers 15 residues. The CDR3 DNA follows: TGTGCCAGCAGCTTCGGCGGCTCCACGAGGGATGAGCAGTTCTTC. Translation: CASSFGGSTRDEQFF. Drawing the rest from reference TRBV7-3 and TRBJ2-1, the complete variable domain is GAGVSQTPSNKVTEKGKYVELRCDPISGHTALYWYRQSLGQGPEFLIYFQGTGAADDSGLPNDRFFAVRPEGSVSTLKIQRTERGDSAVYLCASSFGGSTRDEQFFGPGTRLTVL.

The gene calls are TRBV6-6 and TRBJ2-7; 9 bases fit TRBD1. The CDR3 is 15 amino acids. The germline CDR1 and CDR2 sequences are MNHNY and SVGAGI (reference sequence). V shed 6 bases and J 1 base; nucleotides not matched to a gene: 7. The CDR3 DNA reads TGTGCCAGCAGCCCATACAGGGGGCAGTCCTACGAGCAGTACTTC. It codes for CASSPYRGQSYEQYF.

This chain uses TRBV30 with TRBJ2-5, with TRBD2 as a possible D gene (5 bases). The V gene's germline CDR1 is GTSNPN and CDR2 SVGIG (reference sequence). The ends were cut back, 3 bases at V and 6 bases at J, with 11 bases in the middle. The CDR3 consists of 12 residues. The CDR3 region is CAWRRAEKTQYF. The CDR3, as DNA: TGTGCCTGGAGGAGGGCGGAGAAGACCCAGTACTTC.

This clone came up a few times. The chain combines TRBV2 with TRBJ2-1; 7 bases are shared with TRBD1. The CDR3 totals 16 residues. Per the germline V gene, CDR1 is SNHLY and CDR2 is FYNNEI. V shed 6 bases and J 2 bases; nucleotides not matched to a gene: 10. In DNA, the CDR3 is TGTGCCAGCAGGGGACAGCCACCGGGCACCTACAATGAGCAGTTCTTC. Residues: CASRGQPPGTYNEQFF.

The V gene is TRBV7-2, the J gene TRBJ2-1; 12 positions match TRBD1. V dropped 1 base and J dropped 8; count of bases not matched to a gene: 3. Looked up from germline, CDR1 is SGHTA and CDR2 is FQGNSA. This CDR3 has 15 amino acids. The DNA for the CDR3 is TGTGCCAGCAGCTTAGAGGGACAGGGGGCTTATGAGCAGTTCTTC. The encoded protein is CASSLEGQGAYEQFF.

The chain recombines TRBV28 with TRBJ1-5; D is ambiguous. The germline gives CDR1 MDHEN, CDR2 SYDVKM. Trimming took off 4 bases at V and 1 base at J, with 11 bases between the two ends. This CDR3 spans 15 amino acids. The CDR3 loop is CASSSSQASNQPQHF. Here the CDR3 DNA reads TGTGCCAGCAGTTCCTCCCAGGCCAGCAATCAGCCCCAGCATTTT.

V gene TRBV5-1 combines with J gene TRBJ2-7; 9 nucleotides agree with TRBD1. The V gene's germline CDR1 is SGHRS and CDR2 YFSETQ. The CDR3 is 14 residues long. With 4 bases clipped from V and 6 bases from J, the junction kept 8 bases outside the gene matches. The CDR3 is CASSPRDRAGEQYF. CDR3 coding DNA: TGCGCCAGCAGCCCCCGGGACAGGGCTGGCGAGCAGTACTTC.

The chain recombines TRBV7-9 with TRBJ2-5; perhaps TRBD2 as D (5 bases). Trimming removed 1 base from V and 0 bases from J, with 9 bases in between. This CDR3 region has 15 residues. Germline CDR1 is SEHNR and CDR2 is FQNEAQ (reference sequence). The CDR3 nucleotides read TGTGCCAGCAGCTTAGGAGCGGCCTACCAAGAGACCCAGTACTTC. This sequence encodes CASSLGAAYQETQYF. Based on the CDR3 plus reference TRBV7-9 and TRBJ2-5, the full variable domain is DTGVSQNPRHKITKRGQNVTFRCDPISEHNRLYWYRQTLGQGPEFLTYFQNEAQLEKSRLLSDRFSAERPKGSFSTLEIQRTEQGDSAMYLCASSLGAAYQETQYFGPGTRLLVL.

This chain links TRBV13 with TRBJ2-3, with 7 bases fitting TRBD2. With 5 bases clipped from V and 5 bases from J, the junction kept 7 bases outside the gene matches. CDR3 length equals 14 residues. CDR1 is PRHDT and CDR2 is FYEKMQ in the germline V gene (reference sequence). CDR3 DNA sequence: TGTGCCAGCAGCCTCCGGGGGGAAGTAGATACGCAGTATTTT. Amino acids: CASSLRGEVDTQYF.

The chain's CDR3 is CASSSSGGNTEAFF. CDR3 nucleotides: TGCGCCAGCAGTTCATCCGGGGGGAACACTGAAGCTTTCTTT. V and J are TRBV5-1 and TRBJ1-1, with TRBD1 as a possible D gene (5 bases). CDR1 is SGHRS, CDR2 YFSETQ, per germline. V was cut by 5 bases and J by 1 base, with 12 bases left in between. The CDR3 contains 14 residues.

This chain joins TRBV28 and TRBJ2-5, with D possibly matching TRBD2 (5 bases). Germline V CDR1 and CDR2: MDHEN, SYDVKM. V was cut by 5 bases and J by 1 base, with 14 bases left in between. This CDR3 has 15 residues. The CDR3 protein is CASSGYLGGQETQYF. In nucleotides, the CDR3 is TGTGCCAGCAGTGGATACCTAGGAGGCCAAGAGACCCAGTACTTC.

The chain couples TRBV27 to TRBJ2-7; 9 nucleotides match TRBD1. V shed 5 bases and J 3 bases; nucleotides not matched to a gene: 5. Germline CDR1 is MNHEY and CDR2 is SMNVEV (reference sequence). The CDR3 spans 14 residues. The CDR3 DNA sequence: TGTGCCAGCAGTAGGGGACAGGGCGGCTACGAGCAGTACTTC. Translating it yields CASSRGQGGYEQYF.

The gene calls are TRBV19 and TRBJ2-3; 9 nucleotides align to TRBD1. Germline CDR1 and CDR2: LNHDA and SQIVND (reference sequence). V trimming: 8 bases; J trimming: 0 bases; junction bases outside the gene matches: 12. This CDR3 has 17 residues. CDR3 region: CASALSGTGLSTDTQYF. The CDR3 DNA follows: TGTGCCAGTGCACTATCCGGGACAGGGCTAAGCACAGATACGCAGTATTTT.

The chain employs TRBV9 and TRBJ1-1, with D maybe TRBD1 (6 bases). Trimming took 4 bases from V and 1 from J, leaving 11 bases between them. Germline V CDR1 and CDR2: SGDLS, YYNGEE. This CDR3 spans 14 amino acids. CDR3 residues: CASSFLQGNTEAFF. Here the CDR3 DNA reads TGTGCCAGCAGCTTCTTACAGGGGAACACTGAAGCTTTCTTT. The whole variable domain, remainder taken from reference TRBV9 and TRBJ1-1, is DSGVTQTPKHLITATGQRVTLRCSPRSGDLSVYWYQQSLDQGLQFLIQYYNGEERAKGNILERFSAQQFPDLHSELNLSSLELGDSALYFCASSFLQGNTEAFFGQGTRLTVV.

The chain combines TRBV19 with TRBJ2-5; 12 bases are a match to TRBD1. The CDR3 has 15 amino acids. V shed 3 bases, J shed 5 bases, and the junction held 4 bases outside the gene matches. Looked up from germline, CDR1 is LNHDA and CDR2 is SQIVND (reference sequence). The chain's CDR3 is CASSIGDRGRETQYF. The CDR3 DNA follows: TGTGCCAGTAGTATTGGGGACAGGGGGCGGGAGACCCAGTACTTC.

The V and J genes are TRBV10-2 and TRBJ1-3, with a possible D match to TRBD1 (6 bases). The V end lost 6 bases, the J end lost 0 bases, and 15 bases lay between the germline ends. The CDR3 runs to 16 residues. CDR1 is WSHSY and CDR2 is SAAADI in the germline V gene. CDR3 DNA sequence: TGCGCCAGCAGGGAAGTCCTCAGGGGCTCTGGAAACACCATATATTTT. Amino acid sequence: CASREVLRGSGNTIYF.

This clone turned up a few times. This sequence joins TRBV5-6 and TRBJ1-1; the D is unclear. CDR3 length equals 16 residues. The germline V gene has CDR1 SGHDT and CDR2 YYEEEE. The V end was cut by 3 bases, the J end by 0 bases, with 15 bases between. In nucleotides, the CDR3 is TGTGCCAGCAGCTCTGAGAGGAAAGAGGTGAACACTGAAGCTTTCTTT. This sequence encodes CASSSERKEVNTEAFF.

The J gene is TRBJ1-2, the V gene TRBV5-1; D is undetermined. The V end was cut by 7 bases, the J end by 0 bases, with 10 bases between. From germline, CDR1 is SGHRS and CDR2 YFSETQ. CDR3 length equals 13 residues. The CDR3 nucleotides are TGCGCCAGCGCAGAGGCAGCTAACTATGGCTACACCTTC. Encoded protein: CASAEAANYGYTF.

This chain joins TRBV7-3 and TRBJ2-2; 9 nucleotides agree with TRBD1. This CDR3 is built from 15 residues. Unmatched junction bases numbered 4, after V lost 5 bases and J lost 3 bases. The germline CDR1 and CDR2 sequences are SGHTA and FQGTGA. CDR3 residues: CASSQGQGYTGELFF. CDR3 nucleotide sequence: TGTGCCAGCAGCCAGGGACAGGGTTACACCGGGGAGCTGTTTTTT.

The J gene is TRBJ2-5, the V gene TRBV7-2, with 9 nucleotides matching TRBD2. This CDR3 has 14 residues. With V trimmed by 7 bases and J by 3 bases, 6 bases remained unmatched. CDR1 SGHTA and CDR2 FQGNSA come from the germline V gene. The CDR3 is CASISGGGEETQYF. CDR3 DNA: TGTGCCAGCATTTCGGGCGGGGGGGAAGAGACCCAGTACTTC.

This chain connects TRBV30 to TRBJ2-1, with TRBD2 identical over 7 bases. Losses at the gene ends were 4 bases for V and 6 bases for J; bases not matched to a gene: 12. The CDR3 spans 15 residues. Germline-derived CDR1 and CDR2 are GTSNPN and SVGIG (reference sequence). DNA of the CDR3: TGTGCCTGGACGGGGCTTGGGGACTATGTCAATGAGCAGTTCTTC. Its protein is CAWTGLGDYVNEQFF.

The chain couples TRBV4-1 to TRBJ2-3; 9 bases align to TRBD1. The V gene end was trimmed by 3 bases and the J gene end by 2 bases; junction bases not matched to a gene: 9. Germline V lookup: CDR1 MGHRA, CDR2 YSYEKL. This CDR3 spans 17 amino acids. The CDR3 sequence is CASSQWSGQGVTDTQYF. The CDR3, as DNA: TGCGCCAGCAGCCAGTGGTCGGGACAGGGAGTCACAGATACGCAGTATTTT.

The chain links TRBV7-8 to TRBJ2-1, with 10 bases fitting TRBD2. With V trimmed by 3 bases and J by 11 bases, 19 bases remained unmatched. Per the germline V gene, CDR1 is SGHVS and CDR2 is FQNEAQ. This CDR3 is 18 amino acids long. The CDR3 DNA reads as TGTGCCAGCAGCTTCAACAGCGGGGGGGCACACAGCGGAGGTAAGCAGTTCTTC. Protein sequence: CASSFNSGGAHSGGKQFF.

CDR3 nucleotide sequence: TGTGCCAGCAGCCCCCGCGCCAGGGGGAGCACAGATACGCAGTATTTT. It codes for CASSPRARGSTDTQYF. The chain joins TRBV27 to TRBJ2-3, with TRBD1 matching over 7 bases. Germline V CDR1 and CDR2: MNHEY, SMNVEV (reference sequence). The ends lost 6 bases at V and 0 bases at J; junction bases unmatched: 9. The length of the CDR3 is 16 residues.

V usage is TRBV6-1 and J usage is TRBJ1-5; TRBD1 agrees at 10 bases. CDR3 size: 16 residues. Germline CDR1 and CDR2: MNHNS and SASEGT. J was trimmed by 5 bases and V by 4 bases; bases with no gene match: 8. This chain's CDR3 is CASSAATGGLDQPQHF. Here the CDR3 DNA reads TGTGCCAGCAGTGCGGCGACAGGGGGCTTGGATCAGCCCCAGCATTTT.